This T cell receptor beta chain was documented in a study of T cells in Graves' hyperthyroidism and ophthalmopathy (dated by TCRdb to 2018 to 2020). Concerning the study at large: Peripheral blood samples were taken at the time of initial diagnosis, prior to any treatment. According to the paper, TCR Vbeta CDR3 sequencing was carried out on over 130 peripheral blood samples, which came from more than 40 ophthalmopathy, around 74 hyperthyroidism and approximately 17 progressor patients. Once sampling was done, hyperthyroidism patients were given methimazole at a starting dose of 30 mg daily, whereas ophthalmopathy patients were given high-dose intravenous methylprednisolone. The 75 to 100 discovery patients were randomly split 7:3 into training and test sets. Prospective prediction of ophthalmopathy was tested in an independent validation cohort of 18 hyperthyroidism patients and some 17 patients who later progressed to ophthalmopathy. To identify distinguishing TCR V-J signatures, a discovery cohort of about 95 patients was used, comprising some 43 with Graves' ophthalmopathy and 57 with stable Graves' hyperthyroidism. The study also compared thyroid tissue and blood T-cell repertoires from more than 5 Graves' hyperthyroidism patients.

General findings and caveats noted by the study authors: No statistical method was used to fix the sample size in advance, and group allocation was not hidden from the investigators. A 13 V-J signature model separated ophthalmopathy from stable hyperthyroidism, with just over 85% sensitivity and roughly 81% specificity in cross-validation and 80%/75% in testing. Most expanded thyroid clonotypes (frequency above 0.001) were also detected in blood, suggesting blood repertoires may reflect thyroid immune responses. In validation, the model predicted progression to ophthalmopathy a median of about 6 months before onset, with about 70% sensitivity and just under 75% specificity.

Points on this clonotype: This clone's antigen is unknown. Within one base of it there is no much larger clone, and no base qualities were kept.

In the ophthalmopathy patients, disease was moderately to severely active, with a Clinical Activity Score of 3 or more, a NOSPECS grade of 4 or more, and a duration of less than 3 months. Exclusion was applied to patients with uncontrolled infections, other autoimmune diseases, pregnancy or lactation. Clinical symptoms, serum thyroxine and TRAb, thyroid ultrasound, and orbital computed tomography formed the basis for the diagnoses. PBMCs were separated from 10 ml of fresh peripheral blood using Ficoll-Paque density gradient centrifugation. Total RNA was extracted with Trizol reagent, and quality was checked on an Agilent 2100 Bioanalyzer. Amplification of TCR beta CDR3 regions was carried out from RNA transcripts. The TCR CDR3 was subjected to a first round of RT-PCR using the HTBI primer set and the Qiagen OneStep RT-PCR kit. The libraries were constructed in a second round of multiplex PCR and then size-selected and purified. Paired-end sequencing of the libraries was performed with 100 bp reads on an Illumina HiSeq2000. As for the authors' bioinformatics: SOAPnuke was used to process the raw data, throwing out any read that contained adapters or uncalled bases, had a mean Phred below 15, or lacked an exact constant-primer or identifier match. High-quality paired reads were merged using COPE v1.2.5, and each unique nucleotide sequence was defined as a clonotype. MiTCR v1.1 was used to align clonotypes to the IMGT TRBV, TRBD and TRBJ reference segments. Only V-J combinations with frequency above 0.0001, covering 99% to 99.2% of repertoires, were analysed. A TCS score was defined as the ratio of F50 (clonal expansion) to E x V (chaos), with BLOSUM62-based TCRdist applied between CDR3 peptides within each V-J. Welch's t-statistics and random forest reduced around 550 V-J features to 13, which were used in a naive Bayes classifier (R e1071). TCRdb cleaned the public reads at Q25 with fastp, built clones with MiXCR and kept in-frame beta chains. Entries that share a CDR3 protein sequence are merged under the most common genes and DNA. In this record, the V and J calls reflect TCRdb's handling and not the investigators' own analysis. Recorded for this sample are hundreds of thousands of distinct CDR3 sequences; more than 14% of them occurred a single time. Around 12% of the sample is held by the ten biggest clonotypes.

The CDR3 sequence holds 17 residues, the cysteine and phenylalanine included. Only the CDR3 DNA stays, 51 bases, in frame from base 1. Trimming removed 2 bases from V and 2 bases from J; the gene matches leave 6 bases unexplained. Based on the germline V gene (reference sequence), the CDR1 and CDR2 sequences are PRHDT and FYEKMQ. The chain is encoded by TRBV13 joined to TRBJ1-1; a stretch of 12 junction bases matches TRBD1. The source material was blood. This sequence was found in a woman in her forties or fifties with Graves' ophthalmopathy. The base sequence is TGTGCCAGCAGCTTATCCCCGGGACAGGGGGCTAACACTGAAGCTTTCTTT. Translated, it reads CASSLSPGQGANTEAFF.